This T cell receptor beta chain was found in a study of neurological immune-mediated disorders. Broader study findings: HTLV-1-associated myelopathy showed the most TCR clonal expansion; multiple sclerosis the least, below healthy controls. The expanded clones of different subjects shared no CDR3 amino acid sequences (suggesting private repertoires in all groups).

TCRdb re-called the 5' RACE reads with MiXCR, one entry per CDR3 protein. This table has about 24,000 distinct CDR3 sequences, 13% appearing once. This clonotype was seen a handful of times. The antigen is unknown. The ends were cut back, 3 bases at V and 4 bases at J, with 7 bases in the middle. Germline CDR1 reads WNHNN; CDR2 reads SYGVQD (reference sequence). This CDR3 contains 13 residues. Unsorted libraries were prepared from 2 million PBMCs that had been stored at -80 C. This TCR was sampled from a woman aged 40 to 50 with HTLV-1-associated myelopathy (HAM/TSP). Material: PBMCs. The J gene is TRBJ1-5, the V gene TRBV10-1, with D uncertain. Written as DNA, the CDR3 is TGCGCCAGCAGTGATAATGGTAATCAGCCCCAGCATTTT. It is translated as CASSDNGNQPQHF.